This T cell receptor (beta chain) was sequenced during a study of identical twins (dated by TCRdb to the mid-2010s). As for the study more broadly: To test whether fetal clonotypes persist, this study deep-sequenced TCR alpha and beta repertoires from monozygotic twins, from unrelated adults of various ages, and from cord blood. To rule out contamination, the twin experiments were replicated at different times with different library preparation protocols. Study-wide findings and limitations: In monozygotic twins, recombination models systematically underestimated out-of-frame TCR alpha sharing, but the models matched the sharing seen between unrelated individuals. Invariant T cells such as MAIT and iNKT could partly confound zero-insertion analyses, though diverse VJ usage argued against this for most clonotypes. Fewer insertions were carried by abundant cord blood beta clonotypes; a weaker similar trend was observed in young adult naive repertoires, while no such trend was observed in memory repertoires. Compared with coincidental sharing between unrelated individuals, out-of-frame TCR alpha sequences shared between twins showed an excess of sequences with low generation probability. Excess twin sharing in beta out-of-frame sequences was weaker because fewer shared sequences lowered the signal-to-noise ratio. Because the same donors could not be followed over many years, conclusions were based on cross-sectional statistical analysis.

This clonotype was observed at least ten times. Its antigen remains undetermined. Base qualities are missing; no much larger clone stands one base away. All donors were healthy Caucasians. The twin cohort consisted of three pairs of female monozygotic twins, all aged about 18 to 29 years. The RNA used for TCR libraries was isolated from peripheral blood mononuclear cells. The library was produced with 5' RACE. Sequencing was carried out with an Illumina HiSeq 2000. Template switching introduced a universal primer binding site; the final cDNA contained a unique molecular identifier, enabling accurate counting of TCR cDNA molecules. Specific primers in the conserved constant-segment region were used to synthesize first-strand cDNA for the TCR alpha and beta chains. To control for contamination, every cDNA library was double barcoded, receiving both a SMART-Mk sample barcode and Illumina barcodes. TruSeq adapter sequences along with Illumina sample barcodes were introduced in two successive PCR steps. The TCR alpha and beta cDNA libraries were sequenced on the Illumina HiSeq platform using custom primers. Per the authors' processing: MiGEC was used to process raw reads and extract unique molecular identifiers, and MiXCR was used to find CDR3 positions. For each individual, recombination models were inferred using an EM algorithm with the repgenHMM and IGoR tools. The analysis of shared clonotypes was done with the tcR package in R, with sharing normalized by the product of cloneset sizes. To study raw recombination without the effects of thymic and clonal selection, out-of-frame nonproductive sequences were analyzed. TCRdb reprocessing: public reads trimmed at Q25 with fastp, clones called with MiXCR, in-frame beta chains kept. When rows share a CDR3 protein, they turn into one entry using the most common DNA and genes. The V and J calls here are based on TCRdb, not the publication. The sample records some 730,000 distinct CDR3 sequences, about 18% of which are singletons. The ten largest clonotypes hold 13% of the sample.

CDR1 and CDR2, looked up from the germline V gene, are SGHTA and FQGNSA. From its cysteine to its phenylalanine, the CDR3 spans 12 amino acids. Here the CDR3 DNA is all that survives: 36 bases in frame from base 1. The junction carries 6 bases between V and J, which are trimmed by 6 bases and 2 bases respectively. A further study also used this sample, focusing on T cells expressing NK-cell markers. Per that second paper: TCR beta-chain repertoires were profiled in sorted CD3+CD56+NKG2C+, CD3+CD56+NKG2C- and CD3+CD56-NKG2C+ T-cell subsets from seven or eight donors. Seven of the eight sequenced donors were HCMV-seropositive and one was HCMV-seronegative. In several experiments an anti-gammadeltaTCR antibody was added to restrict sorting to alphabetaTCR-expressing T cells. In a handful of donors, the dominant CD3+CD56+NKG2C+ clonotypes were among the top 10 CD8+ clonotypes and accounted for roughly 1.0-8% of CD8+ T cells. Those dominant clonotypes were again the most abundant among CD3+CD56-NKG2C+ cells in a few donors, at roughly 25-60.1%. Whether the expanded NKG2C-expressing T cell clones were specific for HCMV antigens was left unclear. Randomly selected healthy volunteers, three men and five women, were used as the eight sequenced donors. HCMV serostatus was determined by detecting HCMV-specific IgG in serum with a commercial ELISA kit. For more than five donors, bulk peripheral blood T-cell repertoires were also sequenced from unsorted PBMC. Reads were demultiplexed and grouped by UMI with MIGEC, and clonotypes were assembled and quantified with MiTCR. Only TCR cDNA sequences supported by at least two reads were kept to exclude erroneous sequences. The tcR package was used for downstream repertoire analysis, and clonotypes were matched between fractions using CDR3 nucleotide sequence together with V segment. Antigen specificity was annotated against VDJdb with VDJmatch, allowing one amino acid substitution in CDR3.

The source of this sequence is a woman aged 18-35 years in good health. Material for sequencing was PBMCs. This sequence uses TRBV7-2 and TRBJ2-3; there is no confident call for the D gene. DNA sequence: TGTGCCAGCAGTAGACCCACAGATACGCAGTATTTT. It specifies CASSRPTDTQYF.